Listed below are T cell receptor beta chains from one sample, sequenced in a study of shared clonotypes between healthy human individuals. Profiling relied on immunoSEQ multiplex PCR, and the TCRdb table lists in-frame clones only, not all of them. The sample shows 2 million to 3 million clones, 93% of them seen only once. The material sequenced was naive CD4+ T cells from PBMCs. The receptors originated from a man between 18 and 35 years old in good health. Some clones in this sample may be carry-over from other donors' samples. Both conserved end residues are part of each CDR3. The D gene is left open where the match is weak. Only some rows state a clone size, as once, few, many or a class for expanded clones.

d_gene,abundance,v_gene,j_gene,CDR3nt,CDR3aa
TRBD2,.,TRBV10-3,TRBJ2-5,TGTGCCATCAGTGCGCTAGCGGGAGGGGGAGAGACCCAGTACTTC,CAISALAGGGETQYF
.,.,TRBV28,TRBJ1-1,TGTGCCAGCAGTTTATGGGGACGGAGTGAAGCTTTCTTT,CASSLWGRSEAFF
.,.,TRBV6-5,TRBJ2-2,TGTGCCAGCAGTCGCACCGGGGAGCTGTTTTTT,CASSRTGELFF
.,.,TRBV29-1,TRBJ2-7,TGCAGCGGCACTCAGGGGTACGAGCAGTACTTC,CSGTQGYEQYF
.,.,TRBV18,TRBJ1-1,TGTGCCAGCTCACCGCGGACCTTGGACAGAAACACTGAAGCTTTCTTT,CASSPRTLDRNTEAFF
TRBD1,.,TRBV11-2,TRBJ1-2,TGTGCCAGCAGCCGCGGGACAGGCAAACGGGGCTATGGCTACACCTTC,CASSRGTGKRGYGYTF
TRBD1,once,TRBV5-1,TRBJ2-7,TGCGCCAGCAGCCCAGGACAGGGGAGGTACGAGCAGTACTTC,CASSPGQGRYEQYF
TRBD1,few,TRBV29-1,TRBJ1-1,TGCAGCGTCCACAGGGGGCGTAGGGACACTGAAGCTTTCTTT,CSVHRGRRDTEAFF
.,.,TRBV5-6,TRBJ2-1,TGTGCCAGCAGCGCAGTCTTCAGGTACAATGAGCAGTTCTTC,CASSAVFRYNEQFF
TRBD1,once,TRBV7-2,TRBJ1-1,TGTGCCAGCAGCCCTAGACAGGGAAGGGGTGAAGCTTTCTTT,CASSPRQGRGEAFF
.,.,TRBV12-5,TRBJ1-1,TGTGCTAGTGGTTTGGAGATGAACACTGAAGCTTTCTTT,CASGLEMNTEAFF
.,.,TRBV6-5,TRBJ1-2,TGTGCCAGCAGTTACTCGGGCGCCATAAACTATGGCTACACCTTC,CASSYSGAINYGYTF
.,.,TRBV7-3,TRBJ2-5,TGTGCCAGCAGCATCGTCTCCCAAGAGACCCAGTACTTC,CASSIVSQETQYF
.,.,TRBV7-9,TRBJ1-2,TGTGCCAGCAGTAAACCGGGATACTATGGCTACACCTTC,CASSKPGYYGYTF
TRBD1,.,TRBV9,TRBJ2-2,TGTGCCAGCAGCGTAGCACCAGGGGGCACCGGGGAGCTGTTTTTT,CASSVAPGGTGELFF
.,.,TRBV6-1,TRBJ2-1,TGTGCCAGCAGTGAAAGGGTCGGCTCCTACAATGAGCAGTTCTTC,CASSERVGSYNEQFF
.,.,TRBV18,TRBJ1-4,TGTGCCAGCTCACCAAAACGGGACTCAGAAAAACTGTTTTTT,CASSPKRDSEKLFF
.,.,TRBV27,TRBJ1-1,TGTGCCAGCAGCAGCCAGGGAGGAAACACTGAAGCTTTCTTT,CASSSQGGNTEAFF
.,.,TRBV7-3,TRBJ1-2,TGTGCCAGCAGCTCCCTCCCGGGTTCTAACTATGGCTACACCTTC,CASSSLPGSNYGYTF
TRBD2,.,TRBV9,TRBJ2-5,TGTGCCAGCAGCCTCCAGGGAGGGCAAGAGACCCAGTACTTC,CASSLQGGQETQYF
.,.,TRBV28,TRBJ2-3,TGTGCCAGCAGGGGCCAGGCGACAGGCACAGATACGCAGTATTTT,CASRGQATGTDTQYF
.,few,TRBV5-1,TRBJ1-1,TGCGCCAGCAGCTTGGACAGGACGAACACTGAAGCTTTCTTT,CASSLDRTNTEAFF
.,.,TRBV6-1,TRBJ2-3,TGTGCCAGCACCTCGGCCCTGCTAATTACGCAGTATTTT,CASTSALLITQYF
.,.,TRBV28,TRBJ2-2,TGTGCCAGCAACCTACAAGAGAACACCGGGGAGCTGTTTTTT,CASNLQENTGELFF
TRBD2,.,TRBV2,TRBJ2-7,TGTGCCAGCAGCCGACTAGCGGGACCCACCAGTGCACCCGAGCAGTACTTC,CASSRLAGPTSAPEQYF